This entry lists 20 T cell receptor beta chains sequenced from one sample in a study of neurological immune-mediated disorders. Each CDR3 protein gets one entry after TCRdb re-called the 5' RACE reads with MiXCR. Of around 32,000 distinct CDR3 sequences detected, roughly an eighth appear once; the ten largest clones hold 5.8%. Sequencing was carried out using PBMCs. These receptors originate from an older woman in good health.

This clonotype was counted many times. The CDR3 sequence is CASSFDWTNNEQFF. The CDR3 nucleotides read TGCGCCAGCAGCTTTGATTGGACAAACAATGAGCAGTTCTTC. The V call is TRBV5-1, the J call TRBJ2-1; D perhaps matches TRBD1 (5 bases). The CDR3 covers 14 residues. V was clipped by 2 bases and J by 5 bases, with 11 bases between them. CDR1 is SGHRS and CDR2 is YFSETQ in the germline V gene.

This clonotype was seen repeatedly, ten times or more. The CDR3 region is CASRRRGTEAFF. Written as DNA, the CDR3 is TGTGCCAGCAGAAGACGGGGCACTGAAGCTTTCTTT. The J gene is TRBJ1-1, the V gene TRBV25-1; no clear D. Germline CDR1 and CDR2: MGHDK and SYGVNS. This CDR3 comprises 12 residues. V lost 6 bases and J 4 bases, leaving 9 bases between the germline ends.

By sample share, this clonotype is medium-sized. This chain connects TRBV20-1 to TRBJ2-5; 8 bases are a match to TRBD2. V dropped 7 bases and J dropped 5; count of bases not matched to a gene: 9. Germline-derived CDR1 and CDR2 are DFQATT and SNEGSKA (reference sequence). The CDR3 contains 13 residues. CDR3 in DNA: TGCAGTGTTCCGCCGGGACTAGGGGAGACCCAGTACTTC. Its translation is CSVPPGLGETQYF.

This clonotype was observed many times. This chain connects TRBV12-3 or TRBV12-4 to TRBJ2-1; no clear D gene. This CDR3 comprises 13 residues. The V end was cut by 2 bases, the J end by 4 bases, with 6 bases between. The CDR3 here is CASSLQEYNEQFF. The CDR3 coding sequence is TGTGCCAGCAGTTTACAGGAATACAATGAGCAGTTCTTC.

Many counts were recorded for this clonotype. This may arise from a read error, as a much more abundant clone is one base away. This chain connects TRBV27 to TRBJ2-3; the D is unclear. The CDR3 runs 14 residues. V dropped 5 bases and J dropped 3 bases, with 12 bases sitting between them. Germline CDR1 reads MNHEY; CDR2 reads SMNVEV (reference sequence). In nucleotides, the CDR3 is TGTGCCAGCAGTCGCCTGGGGTGGACAGATACGCAGTATTTT. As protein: CASSRLGWTDTQYF.

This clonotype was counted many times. CDR3 sequence (DNA): TGTGCCAGCAGCTTATACCCGCGGGGCCAGCTTAACTATGGCTACACCTTC. This codes for CASSLYPRGQLNYGYTF. This sequence joins TRBV7-2 and TRBJ1-2, with D tentatively TRBD1 (5 bases). Germline V gene sequence: CDR1 SGHTA, CDR2 FQGNSA. Trimming took off 2 bases at V and 1 base at J, with 17 bases between the two ends. The CDR3 length is 17 residues.

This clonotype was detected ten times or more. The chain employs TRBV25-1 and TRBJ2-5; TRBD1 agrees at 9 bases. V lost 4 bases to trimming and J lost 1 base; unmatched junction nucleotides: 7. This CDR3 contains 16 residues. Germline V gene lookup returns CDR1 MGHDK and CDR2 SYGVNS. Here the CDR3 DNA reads TGTGCCAGCAGTGGGGGGACAGGGACTGGCCAAGAGACCCAGTACTTC. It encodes CASSGGTGTGQETQYF.

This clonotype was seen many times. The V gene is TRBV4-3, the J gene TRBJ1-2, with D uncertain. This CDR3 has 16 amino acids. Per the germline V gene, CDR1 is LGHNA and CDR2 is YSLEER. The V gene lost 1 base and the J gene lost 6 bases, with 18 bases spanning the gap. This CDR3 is CASSQGDRGVMNGYTF. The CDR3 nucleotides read TGCGCCAGCAGCCAAGGAGATCGCGGGGTAATGAATGGCTACACCTTC.

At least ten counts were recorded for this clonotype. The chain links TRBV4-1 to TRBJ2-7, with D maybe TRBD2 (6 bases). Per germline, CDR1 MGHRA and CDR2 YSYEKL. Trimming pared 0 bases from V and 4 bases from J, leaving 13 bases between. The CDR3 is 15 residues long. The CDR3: CASSQEAGSEYEQYF. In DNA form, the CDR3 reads TGCGCCAGCAGCCAAGAAGCGGGCTCCGAATACGAGCAGTACTTC.

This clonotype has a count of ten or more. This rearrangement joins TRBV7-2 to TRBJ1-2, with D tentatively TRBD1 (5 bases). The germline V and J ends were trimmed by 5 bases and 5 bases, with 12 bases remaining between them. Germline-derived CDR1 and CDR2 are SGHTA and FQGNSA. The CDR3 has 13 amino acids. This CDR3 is CASSPDSVYGYTF. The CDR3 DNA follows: TGTGCCAGCAGCCCCGACAGCGTGTATGGCTACACCTTC.

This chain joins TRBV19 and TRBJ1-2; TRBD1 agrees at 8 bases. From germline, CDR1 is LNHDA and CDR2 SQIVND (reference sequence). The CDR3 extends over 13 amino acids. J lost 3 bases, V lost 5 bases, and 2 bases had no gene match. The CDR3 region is CASSGTGDYGYTF. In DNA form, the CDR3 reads TGTGCCAGTAGTGGGACAGGAGACTATGGCTACACCTTC.

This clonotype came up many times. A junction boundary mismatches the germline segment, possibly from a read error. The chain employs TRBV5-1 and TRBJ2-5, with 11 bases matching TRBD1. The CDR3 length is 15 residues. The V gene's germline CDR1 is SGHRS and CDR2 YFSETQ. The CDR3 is CASSFPGQGEETQYF. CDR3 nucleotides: TGCGCCAGCAGCTTTCCGGGACAGGGGGAAGAGACACAGTACTTC.

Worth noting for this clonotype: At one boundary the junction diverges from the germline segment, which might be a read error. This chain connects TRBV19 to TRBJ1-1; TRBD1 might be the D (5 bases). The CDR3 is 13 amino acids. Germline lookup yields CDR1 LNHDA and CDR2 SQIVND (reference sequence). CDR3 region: CASSMGPITEAFF. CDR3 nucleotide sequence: TGTGCCAGTAGTATGGGGCCGATCACTGAAGCGTTCTTT.

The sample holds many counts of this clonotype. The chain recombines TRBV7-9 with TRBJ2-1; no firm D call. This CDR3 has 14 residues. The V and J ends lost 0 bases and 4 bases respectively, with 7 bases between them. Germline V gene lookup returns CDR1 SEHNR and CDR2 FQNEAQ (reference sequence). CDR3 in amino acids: CASSLALRYNEQFF. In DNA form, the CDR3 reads TGTGCCAGCAGCTTAGCGTTGAGGTACAATGAGCAGTTCTTC. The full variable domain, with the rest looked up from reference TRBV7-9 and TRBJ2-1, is DTGVSQNPRHKITKRGQNVTFRCDPISEHNRLYWYRQTLGQGPEFLTYFQNEAQLEKSRLLSDRFSAERPKGSFSTLEIQRTEQGDSAMYLCASSLALRYNEQFFGPGTRLTVL.

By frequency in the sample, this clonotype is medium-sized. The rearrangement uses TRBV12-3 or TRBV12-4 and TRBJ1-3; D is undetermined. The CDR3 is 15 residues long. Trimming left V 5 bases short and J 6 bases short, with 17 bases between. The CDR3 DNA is TGTGCCAGCAGTCCCCAAACGGGCACAGAAAACACCATATATTTT. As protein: CASSPQTGTENTIYF.

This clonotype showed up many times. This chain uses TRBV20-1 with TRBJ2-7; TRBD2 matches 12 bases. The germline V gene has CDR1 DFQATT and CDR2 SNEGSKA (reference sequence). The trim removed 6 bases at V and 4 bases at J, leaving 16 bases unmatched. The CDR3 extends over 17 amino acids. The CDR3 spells CSAYIATSGSLKYEQYF. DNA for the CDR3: TGCAGTGCCTATATCGCGACTAGCGGGAGTCTTAAGTACGAGCAGTACTTC.

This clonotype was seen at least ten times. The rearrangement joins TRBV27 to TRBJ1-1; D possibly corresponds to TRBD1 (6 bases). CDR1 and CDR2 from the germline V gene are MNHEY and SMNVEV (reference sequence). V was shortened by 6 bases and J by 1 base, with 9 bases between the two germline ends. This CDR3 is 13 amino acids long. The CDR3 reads CASRRGWNTEAFF. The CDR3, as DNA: TGTGCCAGCAGGAGGGGGTGGAACACTGAAGCTTTCTTT.

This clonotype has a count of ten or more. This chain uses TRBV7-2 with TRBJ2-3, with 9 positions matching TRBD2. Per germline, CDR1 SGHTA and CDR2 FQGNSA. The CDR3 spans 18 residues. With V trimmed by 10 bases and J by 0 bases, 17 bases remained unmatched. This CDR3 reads CATAAAGGHTTSTDTQYF. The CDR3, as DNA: TGTGCCACCGCTGCCGCGGGGGGGCACACCACTAGCACAGATACGCAGTATTTT. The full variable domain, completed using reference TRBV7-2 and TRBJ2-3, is GAGVSQSPSNKVTEKGKDVELRCDPISGHTALYWYRQSLGQGLEFLIYFQGNSAPDKSGLPSDRFSAERTGGSVSTLTIQRTQQEDSAVYLCATAAAGGHTTSTDTQYFGPGTRLTVL.

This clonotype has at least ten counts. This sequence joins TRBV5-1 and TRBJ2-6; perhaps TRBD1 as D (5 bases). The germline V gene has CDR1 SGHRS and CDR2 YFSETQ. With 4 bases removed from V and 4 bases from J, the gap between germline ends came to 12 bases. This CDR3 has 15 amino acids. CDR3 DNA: TGCGCCAGCAGCCGCAGGGTGGACGGGGCCAACGTCCTGACTTTC. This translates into CASSRRVDGANVLTF.

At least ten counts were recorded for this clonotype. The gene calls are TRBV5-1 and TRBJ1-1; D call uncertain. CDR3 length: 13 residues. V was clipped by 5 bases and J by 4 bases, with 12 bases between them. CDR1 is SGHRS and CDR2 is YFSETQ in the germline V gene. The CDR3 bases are TGCGCCAGCAGATCAACCCGGTCCACTGAAGCTTTCTTT. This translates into CASRSTRSTEAFF.